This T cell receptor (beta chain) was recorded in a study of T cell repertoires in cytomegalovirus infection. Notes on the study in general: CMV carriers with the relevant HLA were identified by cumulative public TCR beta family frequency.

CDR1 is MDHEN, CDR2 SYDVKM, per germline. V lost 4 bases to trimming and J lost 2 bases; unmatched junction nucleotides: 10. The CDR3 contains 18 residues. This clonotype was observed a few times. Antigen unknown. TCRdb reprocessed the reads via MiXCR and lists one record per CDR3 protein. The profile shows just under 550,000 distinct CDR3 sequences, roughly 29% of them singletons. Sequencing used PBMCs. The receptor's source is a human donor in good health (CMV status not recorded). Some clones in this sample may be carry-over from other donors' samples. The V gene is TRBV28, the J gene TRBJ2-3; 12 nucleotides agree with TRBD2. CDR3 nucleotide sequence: TGTGCCAGCAGTTCCCCCTCCGGACTAGCGGGATTCACAGATACGCAGTATTTT. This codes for CASSSPSGLAGFTDTQYF.